This T cell receptor (beta chain) was documented in a study of shared clonotypes between healthy human individuals. A note on this clone: The antigen is unknown.

Using 200 ng DNA, roughly 33,000 T cell genomes, the sorted-subset replicate PCRs were run. Repertoires were generated with immunoSEQ multiplex PCR, while TCRdb's copy carries only in-frame clones and drops some. The table has under 1,100,000 clones, approximately 68% seen once. Study-wide results and caveats: Across a few donors, naive CD4 shared around 5.4%, naive CD8 less than 4%, memory CD4 roughly 2.5%, memory CD8 more than 0.35%. Collection of samples was limited to blood; tissue repertoires likely differ. Naive subsets typically showed greater estimated richness than memory subsets.

The material sequenced was memory CD4+ T cells sorted from blood. Specified subset: CD45RA-negative fraction. This receptor was identified in a man aged 18 to 29 in good health.

The CDR3, as DNA: TGTGCCATCACCCCGGACAGGGCTTATGGGGAGCTGTTTTTT. Amino acid sequence: CAITPDRAYGELFF. The chain combines TRBV10-3 with TRBJ2-2, with 8 bases lining up with TRBD1. The ends lost 7 bases at V and 8 bases at J; junction bases unmatched: 9. CDR3 length equals 14 residues. Germline CDR1 ENHRY, CDR2 SYGVKD.